These 11 T cell receptor beta chains originate from one sample sequenced in a study of control samples from healthy donors and cancer patients. Profiling relied on immunoSEQ multiplex PCR, and the TCRdb table lists in-frame clones only, not all of them. This table holds about 200,000 clones. Sequencing was done on a sample of blood. These receptors all stem from a woman in her 30s in good health.

The rearrangement uses TRBV20-1 and TRBJ1-1, with D tentatively TRBD1 (6 bases). Per the germline V gene, CDR1 is DFQATT and CDR2 is SNEGSKA (reference sequence). V was shortened by 5 bases and J by 11 bases, with 15 bases between the two germline ends. The CDR3 length is 11 residues. The CDR3 spells CSAGLYGGAFF. The CDR3 bases are TGCAGTGCTGGATTATACGGGGGCGCTTTCTTT.

The J gene is TRBJ1-2, the V gene TRBV15; D perhaps matches TRBD1 (5 bases). V gave up 5 bases and J gave up 4 bases, with 11 bases separating them. There are 13 residues in the CDR3. Germline V lookup: CDR1 LNHNV, CDR2 YYDKDF (reference sequence). The CDR3 is CATSVGDGYGYTF. The CDR3 DNA reads TGTGCCACCAGCGTGGGGGATGGCTATGGCTACACCTTC.

The J gene is TRBJ1-2, the V gene TRBV12-3 or TRBV12-4; D perhaps matches TRBD1 (5 bases). This CDR3 region has 13 residues. Between the trimmed V and J ends, which lost 6 bases and 2 bases, there was a span of 10 bases. CDR3 region: CASSLGLNYGYTF. CDR3 DNA sequence: TGTGCCAGCAGCCTGGGACTGAACTATGGCTACACCTTC.

The V gene is TRBV6-5, the J gene TRBJ2-7; tentatively, D is TRBD1 (5 bases). V was shortened by 6 bases and J by 0 bases, with 6 bases between the two germline ends. The CDR3 length is 12 residues. The germline V gene has CDR1 MNHEY and CDR2 SVGAGI. CDR3 amino acids: CASRQGSYEQYF. The CDR3 coding sequence is TGTGCCAGCAGGCAGGGCTCCTACGAGCAGTACTTC.

This chain connects TRBV7-9 to TRBJ2-2, with D tentatively TRBD1 (6 bases). V lost 5 bases to trimming and J lost 4 bases, with 20 bases between them. Looked up from germline, CDR1 is SEHNR and CDR2 is FQNEAQ (reference sequence). The CDR3 totals 17 residues. CDR3 sequence reads: CASSLVGGAVATGELFF. CDR3 bases: TGTGCCAGCAGCCTAGTAGGGGGAGCGGTGGCCACCGGGGAGCTGTTTTTT.

V is TRBV28 and J is TRBJ1-6, with no clear D. Trimming left V 8 bases short and J 9 bases short, with 14 bases between. CDR1 MDHEN and CDR2 SYDVKM come from the germline V gene. The CDR3 covers 13 residues. Here the CDR3 DNA reads TGTGCCAGCCGGGCGGCCCCAAGTTCACCCCTCCACTTT. Its translation is CASRAAPSSPLHF.

The chain carries TRBV7-2 and TRBJ1-6; 8 bases are a match to TRBD1. This CDR3 region has 16 residues. With 1 base clipped from V and 6 bases from J, the junction kept 5 bases outside the gene matches. Germline-derived CDR1 and CDR2 are SGHTA and FQGNSA. The CDR3 DNA is TGTGCCAGCAGCTTAGGGCAGGGGGCCGGTAATTCACCCCTCCACTTT. Its translation: CASSLGQGAGNSPLHF.

The chain uses TRBV5-6 and TRBJ1-2; no firm D call. The CDR3 sequence is 16 residues long. From germline, CDR1 is SGHDT and CDR2 YYEEEE. V was clipped by 4 bases and J by 5 bases, with 21 bases between them. The CDR3 DNA reads TGTGCCAGCAGCCCAGGTCGTCCAGACCGGGGATATGGCTACACCTTC. Translating gives CASSPGRPDRGYGYTF.

The V call is TRBV30, the J call TRBJ1-4, with a tentative D call TRBD1 (6 bases). V lost 4 bases to trimming and J lost 7 bases, with 13 bases between them. Germline V gene sequence: CDR1 GTSNPN, CDR2 SVGIG (reference sequence). The CDR3 contains 13 residues. The CDR3 reads CAWTQGWGEKLFF. The CDR3 DNA sequence: TGTGCCTGGACTCAGGGGTGGGGTGAAAAACTGTTTTTT.

This chain uses TRBV2 with TRBJ2-1, with 7 bases aligning to TRBD1. CDR3 size: 15 residues. V was clipped by 3 bases and J by 3 bases; unmatched bases: 5. Looked up from germline, CDR1 is SNHLY and CDR2 is FYNNEI. The CDR3 region has the DNA TGTGCCAGCAGTGATAGGCAGGGGGACTACAATGAGCAGTTCTTC. Its protein is CASSDRQGDYNEQFF.

The chain recombines TRBV6-5 with TRBJ1-2, with TRBD1 matching over 8 bases. This CDR3 spans 14 amino acids. The germline V gene has CDR1 MNHEY and CDR2 SVGAGI. V shed 0 bases and J 8 bases; nucleotides not matched to a gene: 5. The CDR3 spells CASSYSQGARGYTF. The CDR3, as DNA: TGTGCCAGCAGTTACTCCCAGGGGGCGCGGGGCTACACCTTC.